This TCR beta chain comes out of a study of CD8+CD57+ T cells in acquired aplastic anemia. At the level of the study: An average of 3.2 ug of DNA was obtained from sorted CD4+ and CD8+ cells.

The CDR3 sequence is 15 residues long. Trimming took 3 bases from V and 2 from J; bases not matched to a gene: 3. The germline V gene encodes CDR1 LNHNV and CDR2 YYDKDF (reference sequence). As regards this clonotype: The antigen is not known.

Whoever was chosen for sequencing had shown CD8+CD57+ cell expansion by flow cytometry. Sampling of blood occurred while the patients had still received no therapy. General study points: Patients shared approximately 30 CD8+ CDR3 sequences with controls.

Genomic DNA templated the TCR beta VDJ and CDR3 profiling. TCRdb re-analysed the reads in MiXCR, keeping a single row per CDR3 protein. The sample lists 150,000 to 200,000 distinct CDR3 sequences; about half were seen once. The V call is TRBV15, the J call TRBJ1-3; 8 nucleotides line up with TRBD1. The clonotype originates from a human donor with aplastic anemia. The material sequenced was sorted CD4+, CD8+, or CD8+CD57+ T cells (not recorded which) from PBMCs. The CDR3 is CATSRDRDPGNTIYF. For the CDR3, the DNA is TGTGCCACCAGCAGGGACAGGGACCCTGGAAACACCATATATTTT.